These 9 T cell receptor beta chains were sequenced from one sample in a study of molecular identifiers for immune sequencing clone quantification. TCRdb used MiXCR to reprocess the PCR reads, holding one entry per CDR3 protein. The sample shows more than 95,000 distinct CDR3 sequences, 24% of them seen only once. Sequenced input: naive CD8+ T cells from blood, with Jurkat cell RNA spiked in. Subset meaning: FACS-sorted CD8+CD4-CCR7+CD45RA+ naive T cells. The receptors come from a human donor in good health. Some libraries in this study had Jurkat cell RNA spiked in.

This clonotype was observed many times. The chain joins TRBV5-1 to TRBJ2-1, with D maybe TRBD1 (8 bases). Germline V gives CDR1 SGHRS, CDR2 YFSETQ. Trimming cost V 4 bases and J 6 bases, with 17 bases left between them. This CDR3 has 15 amino acids. The CDR3 region is CASSPGGLAVNEQFF. CDR3 in DNA: TGCGCCAGCAGCCCAGGGGGCCTAGCGGTCAATGAGCAGTTCTTC.

This clonotype was seen a handful of times. A read error is possible here, since a much larger clone lies one base away. V is TRBV12-3 or TRBV12-4 and J is TRBJ2-3, with a possible D match to TRBD1 (5 bases). The length of the CDR3 is 10 residues. V was trimmed by 11 bases and J by 3 bases, leaving 6 bases between them. In nucleotides, the CDR3 is TGTGCCGCAGGGACAGATACGCAGTATTTT. The encoded protein is CAAGTDTQYF.

The chain carries TRBV12-3 or TRBV12-4 and TRBJ1-6; perhaps TRBD1 as D (6 bases). The CDR3 extends over 16 amino acids. V was cut by 3 bases and J by 8 bases, with 17 bases left in between. The CDR3 here is CASSFTQPGVDSPLHF. The CDR3 DNA reads as TGTGCCAGCAGTTTTACCCAGCCAGGGGTAGATTCACCCCTCCACTTT.

This clonotype was observed many times. The V gene is TRBV9, the J gene TRBJ1-2, with D unresolved. The CDR3 is 14 amino acids. V lost 0 bases and J lost 4, with 10 bases in between. Germline V gene data show CDR1 as SGDLS and CDR2 as YYNGEE. The CDR3 sequence: CASSVEEPGYGYTF. The DNA of the CDR3 is TGTGCCAGCAGCGTAGAAGAACCTGGCTATGGCTACACCTTC.

This clonotype was found a few times. Here the CDR3 reads CASSYGEGVGEKLFF. CDR3 bases: TGTGCCAGCAGTTATGGGGAGGGGGTCGGCGAAAAACTGTTTTTT. The chain is built from TRBV6-5 and TRBJ1-4; perhaps TRBD1 as D (6 bases). CDR3 length equals 15 residues. V gave up 3 bases and J gave up 8 bases, with 16 bases separating them. Germline V CDR1 and CDR2: MNHEY, SVGAGI.

Worth noting for this clonotype: With a much larger clone just one base away, this may be a read error. V and J are TRBV6-5 and TRBJ2-7; tentatively, D is TRBD2 (5 bases). V dropped 5 bases and J dropped 5 bases, with 16 bases sitting between them. The CDR3 spans 14 residues. Germline CDR1 MNHEY, CDR2 SVGAGI. Written as DNA, the CDR3 is TGTGCCAGCAGTCACATTAGCGTGTTCAACGAGCAGTACTTC. Translating it yields CASSHISVFNEQYF.

This clonotype was picked up many times. The rearrangement joins TRBV28 to TRBJ2-7, with D uncertain. This CDR3 has 13 amino acids. CDR1 MDHEN and CDR2 SYDVKM come from the germline V gene. Trimming shortened V by 5 bases and J by 6 bases, and 14 bases separated the two germline ends. The CDR3 loop is CASSLLAGPEQYF. The DNA for the CDR3 is TGTGCCAGCAGTCTCCTCGCCGGCCCCGAGCAGTACTTC.

This clonotype was recorded at least ten times. The J gene is TRBJ1-1, the V gene TRBV12-5; the match to TRBD1 covers 9 bases. This CDR3 comprises 14 residues. V lost 2 bases, J lost 7 bases, and 5 bases stayed unmatched. Germline CDR1 LGHNT, CDR2 FRNRAP. The CDR3 spells CASGLSRDRDEAFF. As DNA, the CDR3 is TGTGCTAGTGGTTTGTCACGGGACAGGGATGAAGCTTTCTTT.

The sample holds many counts of this clonotype. The rearrangement links TRBV5-1 to TRBJ2-3; 14 bases fit TRBD2. V was clipped by 5 bases and J by 3 bases; unmatched bases: 5. This CDR3 region has 16 residues. Germline V gives CDR1 SGHRS, CDR2 YFSETQ. CDR3 in amino acids: CASRTSGGAGTDTQYF. CDR3 nucleotides: TGCGCCAGCAGGACTAGCGGGGGGGCCGGTACAGATACGCAGTATTTT.